The rows below give T cell receptor beta chains drawn from one sample of a study of HIV-infected patients and healthy controls. One entry per CDR3 protein results from TCRdb running MiXCR on the 5' RACE reads. Here the sample spans roughly 18,000 distinct CDR3 sequences, more than 7.5% being singletons. Sequencing input: blood. The receptor set was obtained from an adult in good health. Each CDR3 is given with its conserved first and last residue. Each record gives: V gene, D gene, clone size, J gene, CDR3 DNA, CDR3 protein. A D gene is named only where the DNA matches it firmly. Size is stated for part of the rows, as once, few or many counts, or as a class when the clone is expanded.

TRBV4-1	.	many	TRBJ1-1	TGCGCCAGCAGTAGAAGGGACTCCCCAGACACTGAAGCTTTCTTT	CASSRRDSPDTEAFF
TRBV23-1	TRBD1	many	TRBJ1-4	TGCGCCAGCAGAATGGGACAGCTCAATCCCACTTCACCTAATGAAAAACTGTTTTTT	CASRMGQLNPTSPNEKLFF
TRBV28	TRBD2	.	TRBJ2-7	TGTGCCAGCAGGTCGGGGGGTTTCATATACGAGCAGTACTTC	CASRSGGFIYEQYF
TRBV6-5	TRBD2	many	TRBJ2-1	TGTGCCAGCAGTAACCTCCTAGCGGGAGGGCCTTATGAGCAGTTCTTC	CASSNLLAGGPYEQFF
TRBV5-1	.	many	TRBJ2-5	TGCGCCAGCAGCTTGCAATGGGACTACCAAGAGACCCAGTACTTC	CASSLQWDYQETQYF
TRBV7-2	.	medium-sized	TRBJ2-3	TGTGCCAGCAGCTTAGGACTAAGTCAAGATACGCAGTATTTT	CASSLGLSQDTQYF
TRBV11-1	TRBD2	many	TRBJ2-1	TGTGCCAGCAGCTTAGAGACTAGCGGAAACAATGAGCAGTTCTTC	CASSLETSGNNEQFF
TRBV9	.	many	TRBJ2-3	TGTGCCAGCAGCGGACCGGGCCTAAACACAGATACGCAGTATTTT	CASSGPGLNTDTQYF
TRBV29-1	TRBD1	many	TRBJ2-2	TGCAGCGTGGGGACAGGGCCGACCGGGGAGCTGTTTTTT	CSVGTGPTGELFF
TRBV2	TRBD1	few	TRBJ1-4	TGTGCCAGCAGGGTCCGGGACAGGGTCTCTAATGAAAAACTGTTTTTT	CASRVRDRVSNEKLFF
TRBV5-1	.	many	TRBJ2-5	TGCGCCAGCAGCTCGGTCCTTCAAGAGACCCAGTACTTC	CASSSVLQETQYF
TRBV7-2	.	many	TRBJ2-3	TGTGCCAGCAGCTTAGAGCTATCTGGGATGGCAGATACGCAGTATTTT	CASSLELSGMADTQYF
TRBV19	.	many	TRBJ2-1	TGTGCCAGTAGCCTGTACGGTGAGCAGTTCTTC	CASSLYGEQFF
TRBV27	.	few	TRBJ2-5	TGTGCCAGCAGTTTGGGCGGGTACCAAGAGACCCAGTACTTC	CASSLGGYQETQYF
TRBV20-1	.	many	TRBJ2-1	TGCAGTGCTAGAGATCTGGGGGGAGTCCCTTACAATGAGCAGTTCTTC	CSARDLGGVPYNEQFF
TRBV5-4	TRBD2	many	TRBJ2-2	TGTGCCAGCAGACGGACTAGCGGGAAGAACACCGGGGAGCTGTTTTTT	CASRRTSGKNTGELFF
TRBV4-1	.	medium-sized	TRBJ2-1	TGCGCCAGCAGCCAAGACCCGCCCGATGAGCAGTTCTTC	CASSQDPPDEQFF
TRBV5-1	TRBD1	.	TRBJ2-7	TGCGCCAGCAGCTTAACACTCCGGGGACAGGGGGTCCCGAGGGAGCAGTACTTC	CASSLTLRGQGVPREQYF
TRBV29-1	TRBD1	many	TRBJ2-5	TGCAGCGTTAGGACAGGGATAGAGACCCAGTACTTC	CSVRTGIETQYF
TRBV6-5	.	many	TRBJ1-1	TGTGCCAGCAGGCCCCCCGTAGGAGGGCACGCTGAAGCTTTCTTT	CASRPPVGGHAEAFF
TRBV9	TRBD2	few	TRBJ2-1	TGTGCCAGCAGCGTTAGCGGGAGGGCCGGCAATGAGCAGTTCTTC	CASSVSGRAGNEQFF
TRBV25-1	.	medium-sized	TRBJ1-1	TGTGCCAGCAGTCCCCGAGACAGATCGAACACTGAAGCTTTCTTT	CASSPRDRSNTEAFF
TRBV27	.	medium-sized	TRBJ2-2	TGTGCCAGCAGTTTACGGGGCGGGGAGCTGTTTTTT	CASSLRGGELFF
TRBV7-3	TRBD1	many	TRBJ2-2	TGTGCCAGCAGCTTAAGAGTCGGACAGGCGACCGGGGAGCTGTTTTTT	CASSLRVGQATGELFF
TRBV20-1	.	.	TRBJ2-3	TGCAGTGCTAGAGATCCCGTCGGGTTCGTAGCAGATACGCAGTATTTT	CSARDPVGFVADTQYF
TRBV7-2	TRBD2	many	TRBJ2-3	TGTGCCAGCAGCGTAAGATTAGCGGGTAGCACAGATACGCAGTATTTT	CASSVRLAGSTDTQYF
TRBV5-4	TRBD2	few	TRBJ2-1	TGTGCCAGCAGCTGGGGACTAGCGGGCACCCCTGAGCAGTTCTTC	CASSWGLAGTPEQFF
TRBV4-1	.	many	TRBJ2-6	TGCGCCAGCAGCCCCCTTGGAGAGTTCACGACCTCTGGGGCCAACGTCCTGACTTTC	CASSPLGEFTTSGANVLTF
TRBV7-2	TRBD2	medium-sized	TRBJ2-3	TGTGCCAGCAGTCCATCAGGGAGGGCAGATACGCAGTATTTT	CASSPSGRADTQYF
TRBV5-4	TRBD1	many	TRBJ2-6	TGTGCCAGCAGCTCGGACAGGGGGGCCAACGTCCTGACTTTC	CASSSDRGANVLTF
TRBV30	.	many	TRBJ2-6	TGTGCCTGGAGGGCCCTTGGATTCTCTGGGGCCAACGTCCTGACTTTC	CAWRALGFSGANVLTF
TRBV11-2	.	.	TRBJ2-1	TGTGCCAGCAGCTTAGTCTCCAATGAGCAGTTCTTC	CASSLVSNEQFF
TRBV7-8	TRBD1	few	TRBJ1-6	TGTGCCAGCAGCTGGGGGACAGTCGTAAATTCACCCCTCCACTTT	CASSWGTVVNSPLHF
TRBV6-6	.	.	TRBJ1-1	TGTGCCAGCAGCACAGGGACCGGCACTGAAGCTTTCTTT	CASSTGTGTEAFF
TRBV6-1	.	many	TRBJ2-2	TGTGGTATCCGCGTGACAGGTGCGAACACCGGGGAGCTGTTTTTT	CGIRVTGANTGELFF
TRBV4-1	.	medium-sized	TRBJ2-7	TGCGCCAGCAGCCAAGATACCAGCGGCCGCTCCTACGAGCAGTACTTC	CASSQDTSGRSYEQYF
TRBV6-6	.	many	TRBJ2-2	TGTGCCAGCAGTTACGTAGCGGAGACCGGGGAGCTGTTTTTT	CASSYVAETGELFF
TRBV11-2	.	many	TRBJ2-5	TGTGCCAGCAGCTTATATAGGGCCGAAGAGACCCAGTACTTC	CASSLYRAEETQYF
TRBV20-1	.	few	TRBJ2-3	TGCAGTGCTAGAGAGGGGCGAATAGCAGAAGATACGCAGTATTTT	CSAREGRIAEDTQYF
TRBV7-8	TRBD2	.	TRBJ2-1	TGTGCCAGCAGCTCCGGACTAGCGGGGCCCCAGTTCTTC	CASSSGLAGPQFF
TRBV5-1	TRBD1	many	TRBJ2-2	TGCGCCAGCAGCGGGTTCTCCGGGGACAGAGGGACCGGGGAGCTGTTTTTT	CASSGFSGDRGTGELFF